The 29 T cell receptor beta chains listed next were all sequenced from one sample in a study of post-analysis software for immune sequencing data. Study results and limitations: Elevated frequency relative to controls characterized roughly 5 TRBV segments in patients, TRBV5-6, TRBV5-1 and TRBV20-1 among them.

Unique molecular identifiers featured in each of the TCR beta cDNA libraries. From the PCR reads, TCRdb called clonotypes with MiXCR, one entry per CDR3 protein. The data show over 150,000 distinct CDR3 sequences, with about 30% seen just once and more than 1.3% held by the top ten. Their cognate antigens are unknown. Sequencing input: blood. The receptor set was obtained from a girl aged 10 to 17 with multiple sclerosis.

This clonotype turned up a few times. This rearrangement joins TRBV20-1 to TRBJ1-1; D is perhaps TRBD1 (5 bases). Trimming removed 5 bases from V and 2 bases from J, with 12 bases in between. Per the germline V gene, CDR1 is DFQATT and CDR2 is SNEGSKA (reference sequence). The CDR3 length is 13 residues. The CDR3 here is CSAPRTLNTEAFF. Written as DNA, the CDR3 is TGCAGTGCTCCGAGGACACTTAACACTGAAGCTTTCTTT.

This clonotype showed up just a few times. J is TRBJ2-1 and V is TRBV5-1; the D gene is possibly TRBD1 (6 bases). Germline V gene sequence: CDR1 SGHRS, CDR2 YFSETQ. CDR3 size: 16 residues. Trimming pared 4 bases from V and 8 bases from J, leaving 22 bases between. DNA of the CDR3: TGCGCCAGCAGCCTGCGGAAGGGGACAATACTGGATGAGCAGTTCTTC. Its protein is CASSLRKGTILDEQFF.

The rearrangement joins TRBV28 to TRBJ1-4; D gene unclear. The germline CDR1 and CDR2 sequences are MDHEN and SYDVKM. This CDR3 contains 12 residues. The CDR3 here is CVTGETNEKLFF. CDR3 coding DNA: TGTGTCACTGGGGAGACTAATGAAAAACTGTTTTTT.

Regarding this clonotype: This may be a read error: a much more frequent sequence differs by one nucleotide. The chain employs TRBV6-1 and TRBJ2-7; D is unclear. With 6 bases removed from V and 1 base from J, the gap between germline ends came to 10 bases. This CDR3 is built from 13 residues. Germline CDR1 is MNHNS and CDR2 is SASEGT. For the CDR3, the DNA is TGTGCCAGCAGGGAATTGGGGTCCTACGAGCAGTACTTC. This encodes CASRELGSYEQYF.

This clonotype was seen a handful of times. The gene calls are TRBV12-3 or TRBV12-4 and TRBJ1-2; D gene uncertain. With 7 bases removed from V and 8 bases from J, the gap between germline ends came to 14 bases. This CDR3 spans 12 amino acids. Written as DNA, the CDR3 is TGTGCCAGCACCCCCGATCCGTGGGGCTACACCTTC. This encodes CASTPDPWGYTF.

This clonotype has more than one count but fewer than ten. A much larger clone sits a single nucleotide away, making a read error possible. This chain links TRBV29-1 with TRBJ1-1, with 7 bases that match TRBD1. Germline V gene lookup returns CDR1 SQVTM and CDR2 ANQGSEA. Unmatched junction bases numbered 3, after V lost 4 bases and J lost 7 bases. CDR3 length equals 11 residues. CDR3 in DNA: TGCAGCGTTGGACAGGGCTTTGAAGCTTTCTTT. This gives the protein CSVGQGFEAFF.

The V call is TRBV6-6, the J call TRBJ1-1, with D unresolved. The germline V and J ends were trimmed by 6 bases and 4 bases, with 15 bases remaining between them. Germline CDR1 is MNHNY and CDR2 is SVGAGI (reference sequence). The CDR3 spans 14 residues. CDR3 in DNA: TGTGCCAGCAGCCTCAGCGGGTTTGGCACTGAAGCTTTCTTT. Protein sequence: CASSLSGFGTEAFF.

The chain employs TRBV15 and TRBJ2-1; 7 bases agree with TRBD1. The junction had 14 bases not matched to a gene; V was cut back by 2 bases and J by 7 bases. Per the germline V gene, CDR1 is LNHNV and CDR2 is YYDKDF (reference sequence). The CDR3 is 17 residues long. CDR3 coding DNA: TGTGCCACCAGCAGACAACAGGGGATGAGGGGAGCAAATGAGCAGTTCTTC. Translated: CATSRQQGMRGANEQFF.

In its sample, this clonotype was seen once. A much more abundant neighbour one base away suggests this may be a read error. This chain links TRBV5-5 with TRBJ2-1; D call uncertain. This CDR3 is built from 13 residues. V lost 2 bases and J lost 7, with 10 bases in between. Germline V lookup: CDR1 SGHKS, CDR2 YYEKEE (reference sequence). The DNA of the CDR3 is TGTGCCAGCAGCTTAGTTTGGGTGAATGAGCAGTTCTTC. It is translated as CASSLVWVNEQFF.

This clonotype was recorded many times. J is TRBJ2-1 and V is TRBV5-6; weak D call: TRBD1 (6 bases). The CDR3 runs 13 residues. V was trimmed by 4 bases and J by 8 bases, leaving 13 bases between them. The germline V gene encodes CDR1 SGHDT and CDR2 YYEEEE. The CDR3 DNA sequence: TGTGCCAGCAGCGTTACAGGGATAGATGAGCAGTTCTTC. Its translation: CASSVTGIDEQFF. The full variable domain, with the rest looked up from reference TRBV5-6 and TRBJ2-1, is DAGVTQSPTHLIKTRGQQVTLRCSPKSGHDTVSWYQQALGQGPQFIFQYYEEEERQRGNFPDRFSGHQFPNYSSELNVNALLLGDSALYLCASSVTGIDEQFFGPGTRLTVL.

The sample holds many counts of this clonotype. The rearrangement links TRBV4-1 to TRBJ1-2, with 7 bases identical to TRBD1. V shed 3 bases and J 4 bases; nucleotides not matched to a gene: 8. Per the germline V gene, CDR1 is MGHRA and CDR2 is YSYEKL. This CDR3 spans 15 amino acids. The CDR3 protein is CASSQVQGVGYGYTF. CDR3 nucleotides: TGCGCCAGCAGCCAGGTCCAGGGGGTAGGCTATGGCTACACCTTC.

This clonotype was detected ten times or more. This chain links TRBV7-2 with TRBJ2-7, with 13 positions matching TRBD2. From germline, CDR1 is SGHTA and CDR2 FQGNSA. The CDR3 covers 15 residues. The ends lost 5 bases at V and 3 bases at J; junction bases unmatched: 4. Here the CDR3 DNA reads TGTGCCAGCAGCCGGACTAGCGGGGGCCTCTACGAGCAGTACTTC. This sequence encodes CASSRTSGGLYEQYF.

The gene calls are TRBV7-9 and TRBJ2-2, with 9 bases aligning to TRBD1. Germline values: CDR1 SEHNR, CDR2 FQNEAQ (reference sequence). The CDR3 extends over 17 amino acids. V lost 6 bases to trimming and J lost 5 bases; unmatched junction nucleotides: 13. The CDR3 nucleotides read TGTGCCAGCAGATTACGACCGGGACAGGGATGGACCGGGGAGCTGTTTTTT. Amino acid sequence: CASRLRPGQGWTGELFF. Full variable domain (outside the CDR3, taken from reference TRBV7-9 and TRBJ2-2): DTGVSQNPRHKITKRGQNVTFRCDPISEHNRLYWYRQTLGQGPEFLTYFQNEAQLEKSRLLSDRFSAERPKGSFSTLEIQRTEQGDSAMYLCASRLRPGQGWTGELFFGEGSRLTVL.

The chain's CDR3 is CATSLVAGEGEYF. The CDR3 coding sequence is TGTGCCACCAGTCTTGTGGCGGGAGAAGGGGAGTACTTC. The chain links TRBV15 to TRBJ2-4; TRBD2 agrees at 7 bases. CDR3 size: 13 residues. Germline trimming cut 6 bases from V and 14 bases from J; bases unmatched to any gene: 13. CDR1 is LNHNV and CDR2 is YYDKDF in the germline V gene (reference sequence).

This clonotype has only one observation. The rearrangement joins TRBV14 to TRBJ2-6; possible D gene TRBD2, 5 bases. Germline V gene sequence: CDR1 SGHDN, CDR2 FVKESK. V was shortened by 4 bases and J by 0 bases, with 16 bases between the two germline ends. This CDR3 has 18 residues. CDR3 loop: CASSLPTRGSSGANVLTF. The CDR3 DNA reads TGTGCCAGCAGCCTACCGACCCGTGGGAGCTCTGGGGCCAACGTCCTGACTTTC.

The count of this clonotype is one. This chain links TRBV27 with TRBJ2-2, with 7 bases matching TRBD2. The germline CDR1 and CDR2 sequences are MNHEY and SMNVEV (reference sequence). The CDR3 contains 12 residues. Trimming removed 6 bases from V and 5 bases from J; junction bases left unmatched: 0. DNA of the CDR3: TGTGCCAGCAGCGGGGGGACCGGGGAGCTGTTTTTT. It translates to CASSGGTGELFF.

This clonotype was observed at least ten times. The chain recombines TRBV4-1 with TRBJ2-1; 9 positions agree with TRBD2. Germline V lookup: CDR1 MGHRA, CDR2 YSYEKL. The junction had 4 bases not matched to a gene; V was cut back by 3 bases and J by 4 bases. This CDR3 has 15 residues. The CDR3 spells CASSHSGSFYNEQFF. The CDR3 DNA reads as TGCGCCAGCAGCCATAGCGGGAGCTTTTACAATGAGCAGTTCTTC.

The chain is built from TRBV4-1 and TRBJ2-1; TRBD1 might be the D (5 bases). Gene TRBJ2-7 matches the end of the DNA better, so the J call may be wrong. This CDR3 is 16 amino acids long. Germline V gene sequence: CDR1 MGHRA, CDR2 YSYEKL. The CDR3 nucleotides are TGCGCCAGCAGTGTCGTAGGGGCGAGCTCCTACAATGAGCAGTACTTC. Translating gives CASSVVGASSYNEQYF.

Notes on this clonotype: A read error may be the cause here, since a much bigger clone is one base away. As DNA, the CDR3 is TGCGCCAGCAGCCAGATGGACAGGGGCACAGATACGCAGTATTTT. Translating gives CASSQMDRGTDTQYF. The genes are TRBV4-1 and TRBJ2-3, with 8 bases identical to TRBD1. The CDR3 loop spans 15 amino acids. V trimming: 3 bases; J trimming: 1 base; junction bases outside the gene matches: 3. Germline V gene lookup returns CDR1 MGHRA and CDR2 YSYEKL.

Concerning this clonotype itself: This sequence may be a read error, since a much larger clone differs from it by one base. V gene TRBV20-1 combines with J gene TRBJ2-7, with TRBD2 matching over 11 bases. The CDR3 loop spans 16 amino acids. Germline V gives CDR1 DFQATT, CDR2 SNEGSKA (reference sequence). Losses at the gene ends were 6 bases for V and 12 bases for J; bases not matched to a gene: 22. In nucleotides, the CDR3 is TGCAGTGCCAGGAGGGGACTAGCGGATAAAGAGGACATTCGGTACTTC. This encodes CSARRGLADKEDIRYF.

The chain links TRBV25-1 to TRBJ2-5; 8 nucleotides line up with TRBD2. With V trimmed by 8 bases and J by 5 bases, 4 bases remained unmatched. Per germline, CDR1 MGHDK and CDR2 SYGVNS. This CDR3 comprises 12 residues. CDR3 bases: TGTGCCAGCGGGCGCGGGGGGGAGACCCAGTACTTC. Translation: CASGRGGETQYF. The full variable domain, in which reference TRBV25-1 and TRBJ2-5 provide the parts outside the CDR3, is EADIYQTPRYLVIGTGKKITLECSQTMGHDKMYWYQQDPGMELHLIHYSYGVNSTEKGDLSSESTVSRIRTEHFPLTLESARPSHTSQYLCASGRGGETQYFGPGTRLLVL.

CDR3 residues: CASSTRMTEAFF. DNA for the CDR3: TGTGCCAGTAGTACCCGAATGACTGAAGCTTTCTTT. The chain combines TRBV19 with TRBJ1-1; unclear D gene. The CDR3 consists of 12 residues. Between the trimmed V and J ends, which lost 4 bases and 5 bases, there was a span of 8 bases. The V gene's germline CDR1 is LNHDA and CDR2 SQIVND (reference sequence). The whole variable domain, filled in from reference TRBV19 and TRBJ1-1, reads DGGITQSPKYLFRKEGQNVTLSCEQNLNHDAMYWYRQDPGQGLRLIYYSQIVNDFQKGDIAEGYSVSREKKESFPLTVTSAQKNPTAFYLCASSTRMTEAFFGQGTRLTVV.

Only a few counts were recorded for this clonotype. This chain connects TRBV18 to TRBJ1-2; 7 bases match TRBD1. Looked up from germline, CDR1 is KGHSH and CDR2 is LQKENI. The CDR3 has 14 residues. The junction had 6 bases not matched to a gene; V was cut back by 6 bases and J by 2 bases. The CDR3 region has the DNA TGTGCCAGCTCCCCAGCGGGACAGAACTATGGCTACACCTTC. It yields the protein CASSPAGQNYGYTF.

This clonotype was counted many times. The V and J genes are TRBV7-2 and TRBJ2-1, with 13 nucleotides matching TRBD2. Trimming removed 4 bases from V and 7 bases from J; junction bases left unmatched: 10. Per the germline V gene, CDR1 is SGHTA and CDR2 is FQGNSA. This CDR3 has 17 amino acids. Here the CDR3 reads CASSSRLGLAGPNEQFF. The CDR3 nucleotides are TGTGCCAGCAGCTCCAGACTGGGACTAGCGGGACCGAATGAGCAGTTCTTC.

This clonotype was seen a single time. The V and J genes are TRBV19 and TRBJ1-1; 8 nucleotides line up with TRBD1. The V gene's germline CDR1 is LNHDA and CDR2 SQIVND (reference sequence). This CDR3 has 14 residues. With 1 base clipped from V and 5 bases from J, the junction kept 3 bases outside the gene matches. The CDR3 sequence is CASSIGQGATEAFF. The CDR3 DNA sequence: TGTGCCAGTAGTATAGGGCAGGGGGCAACTGAAGCTTTCTTT.

The V and J genes are TRBV4-1 and TRBJ2-5, with D perhaps TRBD2 (6 bases). V lost 3 bases, J lost 2 bases, and 13 bases lay in between. The CDR3 is 15 residues long. Germline CDR1 MGHRA, CDR2 YSYEKL. The CDR3 bases are TGCGCCAGCAGCCAGGAGGGGAGGCCGCAAGAGACCCAGTACTTC. Translating it yields CASSQEGRPQETQYF.

The gene calls are TRBV20-1 and TRBJ2-1, with 7 bases lining up with TRBD2. Germline values: CDR1 DFQATT, CDR2 SNEGSKA (reference sequence). The ends lost 4 bases at V and 8 bases at J; junction bases unmatched: 11. The CDR3 contains 14 residues. CDR3 DNA: TGCAGTGCTAACTGGGACTACCCTTGGGATGAGCAGTTCTTC. It yields the protein CSANWDYPWDEQFF.

The genes are TRBV5-1 and TRBJ2-5; 10 positions match TRBD1. The CDR3 loop spans 17 amino acids. The J segment lost 1 base and the V segment lost 4 bases, leaving 10 bases of the junction unmatched. CDR1 is SGHRS and CDR2 is YFSETQ in the germline V gene. The CDR3 sequence is CASSERPGQGFQETQYF. DNA for the CDR3: TGCGCCAGCAGCGAACGACCGGGACAGGGGTTCCAAGAGACCCAGTACTTC.

This clonotype was found many times. The chain recombines TRBV5-1 with TRBJ2-1, with no clear D. V was shortened by 5 bases and J by 5 bases, with 11 bases between the two germline ends. The germline gives CDR1 SGHRS, CDR2 YFSETQ. This CDR3 is 13 amino acids long. CDR3 sequence: CASRALENNEQFF. CDR3 nucleotide sequence: TGCGCCAGCAGGGCTTTAGAGAACAATGAGCAGTTCTTC.